This entry lists 10 T cell receptor beta chains sequenced from one sample in a study of Graves' ophthalmopathy and Graves' hyperthyroidism. Amplification from RNA transcripts yielded the TCR beta CDR3 regions. First-round RT-PCR used HTBI primers; second-round multiplex PCR followed. TCRdb redid the calling of the multiplex PCR reads with MiXCR, one entry per CDR3 protein. The table lists hundreds of thousands of distinct CDR3 sequences, about a fifth of them singletons. The specimen was peripheral blood. These receptors were obtained from a woman between 18 and 29 years old with stable Graves' hyperthyroidism. Some clones in this sample may be carry-over from other donors' samples.

This clonotype was recorded at least ten times. J is TRBJ2-7 and V is TRBV7-3; a possible D gene is TRBD2 (6 bases). The CDR3 has 14 amino acids. Germline lookup yields CDR1 SGHTA and CDR2 FQGTGA. V lost 2 bases and J lost 8, with 16 bases in between. CDR3 protein: CASSLGDSAGKQYF. The CDR3 coding sequence is TGTGCCAGCAGCTTAGGGGACTCCGCTGGAAAGCAGTACTTC.

This clonotype was observed at least ten times. The chain joins TRBV11-2 to TRBJ2-7, with no clear D. V dropped 4 bases and J dropped 6 bases, with 4 bases sitting between them. The germline V gene has CDR1 SGHAT and CDR2 FQNNGV. The CDR3 spans 10 residues. CDR3 amino acids: CASSSGEQYF. DNA for the CDR3: TGTGCCAGCAGCTCCGGCGAGCAGTACTTC.

This clonotype turned up a few times. This sequence joins TRBV19 and TRBJ1-5; D is undetermined. Germline CDR1 is LNHDA and CDR2 is SQIVND (reference sequence). The V end was cut by 4 bases, the J end by 0 bases, with 10 bases between. The CDR3 extends over 15 amino acids. The chain's CDR3 is CASSSHPPSNQPQHF. DNA for the CDR3: TGTGCCAGTAGTAGTCATCCCCCTAGCAATCAGCCCCAGCATTTT. Using reference TRBV19 and TRBJ1-5 for the parts outside the CDR3, the full variable domain is DGGITQSPKYLFRKEGQNVTLSCEQNLNHDAMYWYRQDPGQGLRLIYYSQIVNDFQKGDIAEGYSVSREKKESFPLTVTSAQKNPTAFYLCASSSHPPSNQPQHFGDGTRLSIL.

This clonotype came up many times. The V gene is TRBV29-1, the J gene TRBJ1-1; unclear D gene. This CDR3 is built from 11 residues. The germline CDR1 and CDR2 sequences are SQVTM and ANQGSEA. V lost 6 bases, J lost 1 base, and 6 bases lay in between. In nucleotides, the CDR3 is TGCAGCGTATCGCAGAACACTGAAGCTTTCTTT. Translation gives CSVSQNTEAFF.

The chain uses TRBV7-3 and TRBJ2-7; 11 bases are a match to TRBD2. V trimming: 1 base; J trimming: 3 bases; junction bases outside the gene matches: 14. The CDR3 has 19 residues. The V gene's germline CDR1 is SGHTA and CDR2 FQGTGA. CDR3 residues: CASSLSLAGGPSLVYEQYF. CDR3 coding DNA: TGTGCCAGCAGCTTAAGTCTAGCGGGGGGACCGTCCCTAGTCTACGAGCAGTACTTC. The full variable domain, in which reference TRBV7-3 and TRBJ2-7 provide the parts outside the CDR3, is GAGVSQTPSNKVTEKGKYVELRCDPISGHTALYWYRQSLGQGPEFLIYFQGTGAADDSGLPNDRFFAVRPEGSVSTLKIQRTERGDSAVYLCASSLSLAGGPSLVYEQYFGPGTRLTVT.

V is TRBV9 and J is TRBJ1-1; D perhaps matches TRBD1 (6 bases). CDR3 size: 15 residues. V lost 3 bases and J lost 1, with 13 bases in between. Germline CDR1 is SGDLS and CDR2 is YYNGEE. This CDR3 reads CASSAQTGPNTEAFF. In DNA, the CDR3 is TGTGCCAGCAGCGCGCAGACAGGCCCGAACACTGAAGCTTTCTTT.

The table lists this clonotype with a few counts. The V call is TRBV27, the J call TRBJ1-1; unclear D gene. Per the germline V gene, CDR1 is MNHEY and CDR2 is SMNVEV (reference sequence). The V and J ends lost 0 bases and 4 bases respectively, with 12 bases between them. The CDR3 loop spans 15 amino acids. CDR3 nucleotides: TGTGCCAGCAGTTTATCGATTCGGGCCGGCACTGAAGCTTTCTTT. This encodes CASSLSIRAGTEAFF.

In its sample, this clonotype was seen many times. The chain employs TRBV20-1 and TRBJ1-1, with a tentative D call TRBD1 (5 bases). CDR1 and CDR2 (germline): DFQATT, SNEGSKA (reference sequence). The V gene lost 0 bases and the J gene lost 5 bases, with 13 bases spanning the gap. There are 14 residues in the CDR3. CDR3 nucleotides: TGCAGTGCTAGAGATGTCGGGGCAGGGACTGAAGCTTTCTTT. It codes for CSARDVGAGTEAFF.

This clonotype was observed a few times. The chain links TRBV12-3 or TRBV12-4 to TRBJ1-1; D unclear. The CDR3 has 13 residues. The V gene lost 3 bases and the J gene lost 5 bases, with 10 bases spanning the gap. The CDR3 here is CASSLVARTEAFF. CDR3 DNA: TGTGCCAGCAGTTTGGTAGCGAGAACTGAAGCTTTCTTT.

The gene calls are TRBV7-9 and TRBJ2-5, with D possibly matching TRBD2 (5 bases). Per germline, CDR1 SEHNR and CDR2 FQNEAQ (reference sequence). The CDR3 is 16 amino acids. Trimming removed 5 bases from V and 5 bases from J, with 21 bases in between. The CDR3 DNA reads as TGTGCCAGCAGCGAAAAGCTGGGAGTTGGCCGGGAGACCCAGTACTTC. Its protein is CASSEKLGVGRETQYF.